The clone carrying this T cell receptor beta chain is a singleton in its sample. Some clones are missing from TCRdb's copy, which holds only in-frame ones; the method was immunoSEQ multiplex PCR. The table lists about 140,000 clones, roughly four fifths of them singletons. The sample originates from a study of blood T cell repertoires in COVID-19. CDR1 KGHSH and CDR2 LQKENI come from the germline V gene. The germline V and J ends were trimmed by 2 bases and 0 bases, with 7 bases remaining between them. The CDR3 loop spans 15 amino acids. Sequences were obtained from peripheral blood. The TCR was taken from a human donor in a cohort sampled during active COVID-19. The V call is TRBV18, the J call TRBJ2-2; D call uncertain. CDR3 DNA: TGTGCCAGCTCACCAGGTCCTACGAACACCGGGGAGCTGTTTTTT. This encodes CASSPGPTNTGELFF.